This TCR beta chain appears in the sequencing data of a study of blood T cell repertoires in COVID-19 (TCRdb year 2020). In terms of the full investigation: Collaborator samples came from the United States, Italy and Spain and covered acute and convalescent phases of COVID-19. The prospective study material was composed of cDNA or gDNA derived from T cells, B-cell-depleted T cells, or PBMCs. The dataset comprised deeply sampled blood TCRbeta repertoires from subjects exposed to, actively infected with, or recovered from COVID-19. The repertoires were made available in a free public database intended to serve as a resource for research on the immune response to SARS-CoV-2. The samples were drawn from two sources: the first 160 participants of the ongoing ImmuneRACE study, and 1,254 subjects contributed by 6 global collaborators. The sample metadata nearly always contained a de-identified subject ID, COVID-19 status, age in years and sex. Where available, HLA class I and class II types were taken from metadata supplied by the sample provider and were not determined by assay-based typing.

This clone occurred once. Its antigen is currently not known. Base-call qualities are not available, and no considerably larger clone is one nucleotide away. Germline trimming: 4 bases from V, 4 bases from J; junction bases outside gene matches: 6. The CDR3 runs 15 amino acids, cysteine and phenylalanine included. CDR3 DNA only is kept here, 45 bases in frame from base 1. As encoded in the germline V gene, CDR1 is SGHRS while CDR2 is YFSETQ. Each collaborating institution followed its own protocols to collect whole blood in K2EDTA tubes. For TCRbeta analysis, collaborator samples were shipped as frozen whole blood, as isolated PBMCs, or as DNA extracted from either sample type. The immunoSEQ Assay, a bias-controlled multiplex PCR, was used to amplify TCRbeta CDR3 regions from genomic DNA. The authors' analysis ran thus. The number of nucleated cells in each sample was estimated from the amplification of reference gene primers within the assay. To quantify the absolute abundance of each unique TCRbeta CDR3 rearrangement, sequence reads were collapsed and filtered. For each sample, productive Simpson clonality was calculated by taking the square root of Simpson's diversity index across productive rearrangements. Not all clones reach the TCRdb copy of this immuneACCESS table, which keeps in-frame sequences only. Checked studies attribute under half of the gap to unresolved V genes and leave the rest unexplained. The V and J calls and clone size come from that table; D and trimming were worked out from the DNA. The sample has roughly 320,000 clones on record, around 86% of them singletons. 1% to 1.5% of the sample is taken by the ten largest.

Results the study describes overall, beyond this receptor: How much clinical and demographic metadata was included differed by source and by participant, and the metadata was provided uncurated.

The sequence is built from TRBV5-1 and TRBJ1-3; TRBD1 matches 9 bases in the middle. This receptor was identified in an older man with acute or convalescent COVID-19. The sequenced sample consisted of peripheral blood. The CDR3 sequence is CASSLGQGLGNTIYF. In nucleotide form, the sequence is TGCGCCAGCAGCCTGGGACAGGGCCTAGGAAACACCATATATTTT.